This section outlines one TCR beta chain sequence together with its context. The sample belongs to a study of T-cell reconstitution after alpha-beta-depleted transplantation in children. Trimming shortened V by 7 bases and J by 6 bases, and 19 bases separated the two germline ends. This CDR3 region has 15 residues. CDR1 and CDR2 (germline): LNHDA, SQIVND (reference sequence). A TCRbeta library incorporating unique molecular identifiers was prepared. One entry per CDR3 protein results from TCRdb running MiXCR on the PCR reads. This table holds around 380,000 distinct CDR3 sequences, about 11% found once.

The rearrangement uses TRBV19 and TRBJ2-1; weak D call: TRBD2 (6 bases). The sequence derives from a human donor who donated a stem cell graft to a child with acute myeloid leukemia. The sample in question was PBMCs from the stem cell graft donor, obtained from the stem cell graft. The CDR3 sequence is CASTQGGAAINEQFF. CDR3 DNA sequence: TGTGCCAGTACCCAAGGAGGGGCTGCCATCAATGAGCAGTTCTTC.